This T cell receptor beta chain was observed in a study of OX40 agonist ivuxolimab in advanced cancers. The study in broad terms: Ivuxolimab, which targeted the costimulatory receptor OX40 (CD134), was an agonistic, fully human IgG2 monoclonal antibody. A male proportion of under 85% and a mean age of about 60 years, ranging from 23 to 79, were recorded for the dose-escalation cohort. Intravenous ivuxolimab was administered to patients every 2 weeks at six dose levels: 0.01, 0.1, 0.3, 1.5, 3 and 10 mg/kg. Partial responses were achieved by three dose-escalation patients, of whom one had hepatocellular carcinoma and two had cutaneous melanoma. Peripheral TCRbeta sequencing aimed to test whether ivuxolimab altered TCR sequence diversity and caused clonal T-cell expansion. The monotherapy dose-escalation portion (N ≈ 55 patients) of the phase I ivuxolimab trial is reported in the paper. Of the approximately 50 dose-escalation patients, hepatocellular carcinoma was present in 19, melanoma in about 15, renal cell carcinoma in 9 and head and neck cancer in 9. Prior anti-PD-1, anti-PD-L1 or anti-CTLA-4 therapy was permitted, and about 40% of dose-escalation patients had received checkpoint inhibitors. The research as a whole found: After ivuxolimab, expanded clones were on average more numerous among CD8+ T cells than among CD4+ T cells. Low levels of normalized T-cell clonal expansion were also shown by some nonresponding patients. The antigen specificity of the clonally expanded peripheral T cells was not determined. In partial responders in the 0.1-3.0 mg/kg groups, normalized peripheral clonal expansion was found to be among the lowest, especially among CD8+ T cells. At doses from 0.1 to 3.0 mg/kg, clonal expansion was seen in both CD4+ and CD8+ blood T cells between baseline and week 6.

Patients with a history of autoimmune disease or receiving systemic immunosuppression were excluded from the trial. Peripheral blood for TCR sequencing was drawn from every dose cohort at baseline, at cycle 4 day 1 and at cycle 7 day 1. Samples were obtained from an open-label, multicenter, first-in-human phase I dose-escalation trial of ivuxolimab. Adults with locally advanced or metastatic melanoma, renal cell carcinoma, hepatocellular carcinoma or head and neck squamous cell carcinoma were enrolled in the trial. Before TCR sequencing, CD4+ and CD8+ T cells were separately sorted from peripheral blood. To sequence the TCRbeta CDR3 region, genomic DNA was isolated from the sorted cells. The immunoSEQ Assay was used for sequencing of TCRbeta CDR3 regions. TCRdb took this table from immuneACCESS and kept in-frame rearrangements with V and J called. Such tables lack part of the clones; where checked against another copy, unresolved V genes explain under half of the gap, and the rest is unexplained. Here the sample has 68,000 or so clones; roughly 86% occur a single time. Jointly, the top ten make up over 2% of the sample.

Concerning this clone: This receptor's antigen is unknown. Per-base quality was not reported, and no clone a single base away is much larger than it.

CDR1 and CDR2, per the germline V gene, are MNHNS and SASEGT. Including cysteine and phenylalanine, the CDR3 has 15 amino acids. The only DNA kept is the CDR3, 45 bases in frame from the first base. At the junction V is shortened by 1 base and J by 3 bases, with 10 bases in between. The sequence joins TRBV6-1 to TRBJ2-1; the D region possibly corresponds to TRBD1 (5 bases align). This specimen was CD4+ or CD8+ T cells sorted from blood, taken in a trial of the OX40 agonist ivuxolimab. The sequence derives from an adult with an advanced solid tumor such as melanoma, head and neck, liver or kidney cancer. CDR3 region: CASSEEFDSYNEQFF. The DNA reads TGTGCCAGCAGTGAAGAGTTTGACAGCTACAATGAGCAGTTCTTC.